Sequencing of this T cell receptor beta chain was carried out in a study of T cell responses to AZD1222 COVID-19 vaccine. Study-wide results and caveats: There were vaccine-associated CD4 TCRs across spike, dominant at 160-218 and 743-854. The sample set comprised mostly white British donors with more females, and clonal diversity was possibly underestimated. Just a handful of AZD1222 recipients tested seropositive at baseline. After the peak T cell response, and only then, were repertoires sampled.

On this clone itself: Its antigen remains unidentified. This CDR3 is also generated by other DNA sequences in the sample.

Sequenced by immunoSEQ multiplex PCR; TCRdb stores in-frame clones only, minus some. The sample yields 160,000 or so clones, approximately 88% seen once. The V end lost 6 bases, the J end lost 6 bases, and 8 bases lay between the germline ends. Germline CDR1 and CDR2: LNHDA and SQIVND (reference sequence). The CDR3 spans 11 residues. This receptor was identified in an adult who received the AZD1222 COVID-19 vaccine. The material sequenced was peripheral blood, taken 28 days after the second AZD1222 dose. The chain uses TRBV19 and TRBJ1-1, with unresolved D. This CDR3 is CASSRGAEAFF. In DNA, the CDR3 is TGTGCCAGTAGCCGGGGTGCTGAAGCTTTCTTT.